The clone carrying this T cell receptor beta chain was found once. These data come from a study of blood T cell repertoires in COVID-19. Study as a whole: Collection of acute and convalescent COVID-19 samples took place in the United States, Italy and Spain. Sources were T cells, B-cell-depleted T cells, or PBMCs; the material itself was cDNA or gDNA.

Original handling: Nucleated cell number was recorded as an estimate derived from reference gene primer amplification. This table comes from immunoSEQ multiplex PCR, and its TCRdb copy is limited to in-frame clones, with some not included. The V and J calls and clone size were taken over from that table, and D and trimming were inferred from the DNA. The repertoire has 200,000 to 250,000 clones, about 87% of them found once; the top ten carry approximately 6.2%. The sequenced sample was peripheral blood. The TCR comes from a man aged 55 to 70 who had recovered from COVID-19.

CDR3 sequence (DNA): TGTGCCAGCAGCTTTCCAGGACTAGCGGGAACGAGAGCCAAAAACATTCAGTACTTC. Protein product: CASSFPGLAGTRAKNIQYF. J is TRBJ2-4 and V is TRBV5-4; 12 bases match TRBD2. The length of the CDR3 is 19 residues. The junction had 9 bases not matched to a gene; V was cut back by 2 bases and J by 0 bases. The germline gives CDR1 SGHNT, CDR2 YYREEE (reference sequence).